This TCR beta chain was sequenced in a study of blood T cells in healthy people across ages. The study's findings and limits: While age rose, TCR beta diversity per million T cells dropped in a roughly linear way.

On this clonotype itself: Antigen unknown.

The donors, aged roughly 6 to 100, were healthy Caucasians from Russia. A second PCR, run for roughly 7 to 11 cycles, used a sample-barcoded 5' primer plus a J-beta primer mix. The authors tagged each cDNA molecule using a template-switch adaptor with 12 random nucleotides. One entry per CDR3 protein results from TCRdb running MiXCR on the 5' RACE reads. The sample includes 700,000 to 850,000 distinct CDR3 sequences, roughly 40% seen only once; the top ten take 10% to 15%. The sequenced sample was blood. The sequence was obtained from a man in his late teens or twenties in good health.

The CDR3 here is CASSLVEGSGNEQFF. In nucleotides, the CDR3 is TGTGCCAGCAGCTTAGTGGAAGGTAGCGGCAATGAGCAGTTCTTC. The chain carries TRBV7-9 and TRBJ2-1, with D maybe TRBD2 (6 bases). The germline V gene encodes CDR1 SEHNR and CDR2 FQNEAQ (reference sequence). V shed 1 base and J shed 6 bases, with 13 bases lying between them. The CDR3 spans 15 residues.